These 12 T cell receptor beta chains originate from one sample sequenced in a study of CD8+CD57+ T cells in acquired aplastic anemia. The template for TCR beta VDJ and CDR3 sequence profiling was genomic DNA. TCRdb reprocessed the reads via MiXCR and lists one record per CDR3 protein. The data hold around 150,000 distinct CDR3 sequences, with approximately 40% observed a single time. Sequenced sample: sorted CD4+, CD8+, or CD8+CD57+ T cells (not recorded which) from PBMCs. All receptors derive from a human donor in good health.

The rearrangement joins TRBV7-8 to TRBJ2-1; D may be TRBD2 (5 bases). CDR1 and CDR2 (germline): SGHVS, FQNEAQ. The CDR3 sequence is 13 residues long. V lost 5 bases to trimming and J lost 4 bases, with 9 bases between them. CDR3 sequence: CASSKAGYNEQFF. In DNA, the CDR3 is TGTGCCAGCAGCAAGGCGGGTTACAATGAGCAGTTCTTC.

The chain has TRBV15 and TRBJ2-6, with D possibly matching TRBD2 (5 bases). Per the germline V gene, CDR1 is LNHNV and CDR2 is YYDKDF (reference sequence). Trimming cost V 0 bases and J 0 bases, with 6 bases left between them. The CDR3 contains 16 residues. CDR3 coding DNA: TGTGCCACCAGCAGAGATCGGGACTCTGGGGCCAACGTCCTGACTTTC. It yields the protein CATSRDRDSGANVLTF.

The chain recombines TRBV7-9 with TRBJ2-7; 8 nucleotides agree with TRBD2. The CDR3 has 13 amino acids. V lost 6 bases, J lost 3 bases, and 4 bases stayed unmatched. Germline values: CDR1 SEHNR, CDR2 FQNEAQ (reference sequence). CDR3 region: CASSEGLVYEQYF. CDR3 nucleotides: TGTGCCAGCAGTGAGGGACTAGTCTACGAGCAGTACTTC.

The chain links TRBV7-9 to TRBJ2-7; a possible D gene is TRBD2 (6 bases). This CDR3 has 12 amino acids. Germline V gene sequence: CDR1 SEHNR, CDR2 FQNEAQ (reference sequence). Trimming left V 7 bases short and J 6 bases short, with 13 bases between. The CDR3: CASTGDDGEQYF. The DNA for the CDR3 is TGTGCCAGCACGGGGGACGATGGCGAGCAGTACTTC.

This clonotype was counted ten times or more. This chain links TRBV3-1 with TRBJ1-6; 7 bases map to TRBD1. The CDR3 extends over 15 amino acids. V was pared by 4 bases and J by 10 bases, with 10 bases of the junction left unmatched. Looked up from germline, CDR1 is LGHDT and CDR2 is YNNKEL (reference sequence). CDR3 loop: CASSPETGWGSPLHF. CDR3 DNA: TGTGCCAGCAGCCCGGAGACAGGGTGGGGCTCACCCCTCCACTTT.

In its sample, this clonotype was seen many times. The chain has TRBV15 and TRBJ1-3, with D tentatively TRBD1 (5 bases). Trimming took 0 bases from V and 0 from J, leaving 12 bases between them. The germline CDR1 and CDR2 sequences are LNHNV and YYDKDF (reference sequence). This CDR3 is built from 17 residues. CDR3 sequence (DNA): TGTGCCACCAGCAGAGAGCACAGGCTGAGCTCTGGAAACACCATATATTTT. Its protein is CATSREHRLSSGNTIYF.

The table lists this clonotype with a count of one. The rearrangement uses TRBV27 and TRBJ2-2; 7 bases line up with TRBD1. With 6 bases clipped from V and 3 bases from J, the junction kept 4 bases outside the gene matches. Looked up from germline, CDR1 is MNHEY and CDR2 is SMNVEV (reference sequence). The CDR3 totals 14 residues. The DNA of the CDR3 is TGTGCCAGCAGAGCAGACAGGGACACCGGGGAGCTGTTTTTT. This codes for CASRADRDTGELFF.

This clonotype was seen a few times. J is TRBJ2-7 and V is TRBV10-3; TRBD2 agrees at 9 bases. The CDR3 extends over 15 amino acids. Trimming at V came to 3 bases and at J to 6 bases, leaving 9 bases not matched to a gene. CDR1 and CDR2 from the germline V gene are ENHRY and SYGVKD. The CDR3 nucleotides read TGTGCCATCAGTGACAGTCGACTAGCGGTTGGCGAGCAGTACTTC. Protein sequence: CAISDSRLAVGEQYF.

This clonotype has a count of ten or more. This chain links TRBV24-1 with TRBJ2-5, with 8 bases fitting TRBD2. Germline lookup yields CDR1 KGHDR and CDR2 SFDVKD. V lost 5 bases to trimming and J lost 2 bases; unmatched junction nucleotides: 3. The CDR3 is made up of 14 amino acids. CDR3 sequence (DNA): TGTGCCACCAGTGGGCCGGGGGGGCAAGAGACCCAGTACTTC. It codes for CATSGPGGQETQYF.

The chain carries TRBV20-1 and TRBJ1-1; D gene ambiguous. Germline lookup yields CDR1 DFQATT and CDR2 SNEGSKA (reference sequence). The CDR3 is 10 amino acids. V lost 7 bases and J lost 5, with 8 bases in between. CDR3 amino acids: CSVLGTEAFF. The CDR3 DNA reads as TGCAGTGTTTTGGGGACTGAAGCTTTCTTT.

This clonotype was recorded many times. As the CDR3 is not closed by the conserved phenylalanine or tryptophan, this likely results from a read error. The chain joins TRBV7-9 to TRBJ1-6; possibly TRBD1 for D (5 bases). The CDR3 extends over 14 amino acids. With 3 bases removed from V and 11 bases from J, the gap between germline ends came to 14 bases. Germline loops: CDR1 SEHNR, CDR2 FQNEAQ (reference sequence). The CDR3 loop reads CASSFLGENAPLHL. CDR3 bases: TGTGCCAGCAGCTTCCTGGGGGAGAATGCACCCCTCCACCTT.

This clonotype occurred many times. The rearrangement joins TRBV19 to TRBJ2-7; unclear D gene. Trimming took 1 base from V and 2 from J, leaving 6 bases between them. CDR1 LNHDA and CDR2 SQIVND come from the germline V gene (reference sequence). CDR3 length: 13 residues. CDR3 bases: TGTGCCAGTAGTATAGTAGGAGCCTACGAGCAGTACTTC. Its protein product is CASSIVGAYEQYF.